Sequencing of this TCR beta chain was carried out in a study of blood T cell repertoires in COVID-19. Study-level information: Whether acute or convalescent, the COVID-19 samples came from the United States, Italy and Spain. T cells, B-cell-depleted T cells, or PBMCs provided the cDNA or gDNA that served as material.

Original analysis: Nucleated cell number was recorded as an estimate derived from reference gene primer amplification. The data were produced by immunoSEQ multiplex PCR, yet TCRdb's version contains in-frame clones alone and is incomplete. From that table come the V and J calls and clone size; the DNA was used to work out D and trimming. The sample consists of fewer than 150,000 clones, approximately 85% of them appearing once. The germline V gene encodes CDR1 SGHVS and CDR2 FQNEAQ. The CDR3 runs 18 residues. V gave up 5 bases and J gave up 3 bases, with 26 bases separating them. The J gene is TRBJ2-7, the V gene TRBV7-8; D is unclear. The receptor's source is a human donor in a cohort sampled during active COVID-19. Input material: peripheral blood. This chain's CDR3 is CASSRKPPAPIQHYEQYF. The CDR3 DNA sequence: TGTGCCAGCAGCAGGAAACCCCCCGCCCCCATACAGCACTACGAGCAGTACTTC. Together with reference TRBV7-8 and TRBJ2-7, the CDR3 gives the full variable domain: GAGVSQSPRYKVAKRGQDVALRCDPISGHVSLFWYQQALGQGPEFLTYFQNEAQLDKSGLPSDRFFAERPEGSVSTLKIQRTQQEDSAVYLCASSRKPPAPIQHYEQYFGPGTRLTVT.